The next 14 T cell receptor beta chains were all read from a single sample in a study of blood T cell repertoires in COVID-19. Sequencing was performed with immunoSEQ multiplex PCR; in TCRdb, only in-frame clones are kept and a portion is missing. This table holds 180,000 or so clones, more than 70% found once. The source material was peripheral blood. The source is a woman aged 55-70 years with acute or convalescent COVID-19.

The chain couples TRBV28 to TRBJ2-1; 13 positions agree with TRBD2. Germline loops: CDR1 MDHEN, CDR2 SYDVKM. After removal of 3 bases from V and 9 bases from J, the junction contained 2 bases not matched to a gene. CDR3 length equals 14 residues. The CDR3 DNA follows: TGTGCCAGCAGTTTCACTAGCGGGAGGGTTGAGCAGTTCTTC. It specifies CASSFTSGRVEQFF.

This chain joins TRBV9 and TRBJ2-2, with D perhaps TRBD1 (6 bases). Germline V CDR1 and CDR2: SGDLS, YYNGEE. V shed 4 bases and J shed 7 bases, with 14 bases lying between them. CDR3 length: 14 residues. CDR3 sequence reads: CASSQGQYSGELFF. In DNA, the CDR3 is TGTGCCAGCAGCCAAGGACAGTACAGCGGGGAGCTGTTTTTT.

Turning to this clone: The same CDR3 is also encoded by other DNA sequences in this sample. The chain uses TRBV7-3 and TRBJ2-1; the match to TRBD2 covers 11 bases. This CDR3 contains 15 residues. Trimming took 3 bases from V and 5 from J; bases not matched to a gene: 3. Germline V gene lookup returns CDR1 SGHTA and CDR2 FQGTGA. Here the CDR3 reads CASSLRLAGNNEQFF. The CDR3 nucleotides read TGTGCCAGCAGCTTGCGACTAGCGGGGAACAATGAGCAGTTCTTC.

The chain links TRBV24-1 to TRBJ2-1; D is perhaps TRBD2 (5 bases). Trimming removed 5 bases at V and 9 bases at J, with 16 bases between. This CDR3 is 14 amino acids long. Looked up from germline, CDR1 is KGHDR and CDR2 is SFDVKD. The CDR3 reads CATSGEVRGGEQFF. CDR3 coding DNA: TGTGCCACCAGTGGCGAGGTCCGGGGTGGTGAGCAGTTCTTC.

The V call is TRBV20-1, the J call TRBJ2-3, with D maybe TRBD1 (6 bases). The CDR3 is 14 amino acids. CDR1 is DFQATT, CDR2 SNEGSKA, per germline (reference sequence). Trimming took off 3 bases at V and 5 bases at J, with 15 bases between the two ends. The chain's CDR3 is CSASPGTLGDTQYF. CDR3 DNA: TGCAGTGCTAGTCCCGGGACATTGGGAGATACGCAGTATTTT.

V and J are TRBV5-1 and TRBJ2-5, with D maybe TRBD2 (5 bases). Between the trimmed V and J ends, which lost 4 bases and 2 bases, there was a span of 15 bases. The CDR3 extends over 15 amino acids. CDR1 is SGHRS and CDR2 is YFSETQ in the germline V gene. DNA for the CDR3: TGCGCCAGCAGCGAGGGCCTAGGACCTCAAGAGACCCAGTACTTC. Translation gives CASSEGLGPQETQYF. The full variable domain, with the rest looked up from reference TRBV5-1 and TRBJ2-5, is KAGVTQTPRYLIKTRGQQVTLSCSPISGHRSVSWYQQTPGQGLQFLFEYFSETQRNKGNFPGRFSGRQFSNSRSEMNVSTLELGDSALYLCASSEGLGPQETQYFGPGTRLLVL.

The chain carries TRBV5-8 and TRBJ2-1; 8 nucleotides agree with TRBD1. The CDR3 has 16 residues. Germline loops: CDR1 SGHTS, CDR2 YDEGEE. V lost 5 bases and J lost 9; bases outside the gene matches: 16. The CDR3 DNA follows: TGTGCCAGCAGGTCCCGAGATACAGGGGGGCGTGGTGAGCAGTTCTTC. This gives the protein CASRSRDTGGRGEQFF.

The chain has TRBV7-2 and TRBJ2-1, with D possibly matching TRBD2 (6 bases). V lost 1 base and J 9 bases, leaving 16 bases between the germline ends. Germline V gene sequence: CDR1 SGHTA, CDR2 FQGNSA. The CDR3 runs 15 residues. In nucleotides, the CDR3 is TGTGCCAGCAGCTTAGTCGGGAAGGCCGGGGGTGAGCAGTTCTTC. Its protein is CASSLVGKAGGEQFF.

The genes are TRBV3-1 (or the pseudogene TRBV3-2) and TRBJ1-4; D remains unclear. This CDR3 contains 15 residues. The germline V gene encodes CDR1 LGHDT and CDR2 YNNKEL (reference sequence). Between the trimmed V and J ends, which lost 5 bases and 6 bases, there was a span of 16 bases. The CDR3 protein is CASSVREGYHEKLFF. For the CDR3, the DNA is TGTGCCAGCAGCGTAAGGGAGGGATACCATGAAAAACTGTTTTTT.

The J gene is TRBJ1-1, the V gene TRBV5-1; 7 bases are shared with TRBD1. Germline V gives CDR1 SGHRS, CDR2 YFSETQ. This CDR3 contains 17 residues. V shed 2 bases, J shed 0 bases, and the junction held 10 bases outside the gene matches. The CDR3 coding sequence is TGCGCCAGCAGCTTCGCCGGGACAGCCACCATGAACACTGAAGCTTTCTTT. It yields the protein CASSFAGTATMNTEAFF.

This CDR3 is CASAATASSGNTIYF. As DNA, the CDR3 is TGCGCCAGCGCAGCTACAGCTTCCTCTGGAAACACCATATATTTT. The chain joins TRBV5-1 to TRBJ1-3; D is unclear. Between the trimmed V and J ends, which lost 7 bases and 0 bases, there was a span of 14 bases. CDR1 SGHRS and CDR2 YFSETQ come from the germline V gene. The CDR3 sequence is 15 residues long.

This clone was detected once. The chain has TRBV9 and TRBJ2-5, with TRBD1 as a possible D gene (6 bases). CDR1 is SGDLS, CDR2 YYNGEE, per germline. The CDR3 sequence is 15 residues long. The ends were cut back, 0 bases at V and 4 bases at J, with 13 bases in the middle. The CDR3 DNA follows: TGTGCCAGCAGCGTAGGAACAGGGATGGGAGAGACCCAGTACTTC. Its protein is CASSVGTGMGETQYF.

The V call is TRBV4-2, the J call TRBJ2-2, with 7 bases that match TRBD2. The CDR3 runs 17 residues. Losses at the gene ends were 7 bases for V and 4 bases for J; bases not matched to a gene: 15. Germline values: CDR1 LGHNA, CDR2 YNFKEQ. The CDR3 here is CASTETWGGISTGELFF. CDR3 bases: TGTGCCAGCACCGAAACCTGGGGGGGGATTAGCACCGGGGAGCTGTTTTTT.

V is TRBV7-6 and J is TRBJ2-5, with D unclear. The ends were cut back, 5 bases at V and 1 base at J, with 8 bases in the middle. Germline V lookup: CDR1 SGHVS, CDR2 FNYEAQ. CDR3 size: 13 residues. The CDR3 region is CASSPPGQETQYF. The CDR3 DNA is TGTGCCAGCAGCCCCCCCGGCCAAGAGACCCAGTACTTC.